The next 24 T cell receptor beta chains were all read from a single sample in a study of blood T cell repertoires in COVID-19. The protocol was immunoSEQ multiplex PCR, while the TCRdb copy is restricted to in-frame clones and leaves out a portion. Found here are some 170,000 clones, 81% of them singletons; the top ten hold 9.5% to 11%. Sequenced material: peripheral blood. These receptors were taken from a woman in her thirties or forties with COVID-19, enrolled during active disease.

This chain uses TRBV10-2 with TRBJ2-7; maybe TRBD1 (6 bases). The CDR3 loop spans 12 amino acids. CDR1 WSHSY and CDR2 SAAADI come from the germline V gene. Trimming shortened V by 6 bases and J by 2 bases, and 8 bases separated the two germline ends. The DNA of the CDR3 is TGCGCCAGCAGGGGACAAACCTACGAGCAGTACGTC. As protein: CASRGQTYEQYV.

This chain uses TRBV6-5 with TRBJ2-1, with 10 bases that match TRBD1. The ends lost 4 bases at V and 9 bases at J; junction bases unmatched: 6. The CDR3 spans 14 residues. Per germline, CDR1 MNHEY and CDR2 SVGAGI. CDR3 sequence (DNA): TGTGCCAGCAGTTCCTCGACAGGGGGCTCTGAGCAGTTCTTC. This encodes CASSSSTGGSEQFF.

The sample holds one count of this clone. V and J are TRBV19 and TRBJ1-3; 7 bases are shared with TRBD1. The CDR3 is 19 amino acids. The germline V gene has CDR1 LNHDA and CDR2 SQIVND (reference sequence). Trimming cost V 6 bases and J 4 bases; bases outside gene matches: 21. CDR3 amino acids: CASSLFGTDNSLGGNTIYF. For the CDR3, the DNA is TGTGCCAGTAGCCTATTCGGGACAGATAATTCCCTCGGGGGAAACACCATATATTTT.

This clone was seen a single time. The rearrangement links TRBV2 to TRBJ2-3, with D hard to call. Trimming removed 3 bases at V and 2 bases at J, with 12 bases between. The CDR3 contains 15 residues. The germline CDR1 and CDR2 sequences are SNHLY and FYNNEI. The CDR3: CASSDGLRITDTQYF. As DNA, the CDR3 is TGTGCCAGCAGTGATGGTCTGAGAATCACAGATACGCAGTATTTT.

This chain joins TRBV19 and TRBJ2-5, with TRBD1 matching 10 bases. The CDR3 extends over 15 amino acids. Germline trimming cut 3 bases from V and 5 bases from J; bases unmatched to any gene: 6. Germline CDR1 and CDR2: LNHDA and SQIVND (reference sequence). CDR3 in DNA: TGTGCCAGTAGTATGACGACAGGGGGCATTGAGACCCAGTACTTC. This codes for CASSMTTGGIETQYF.

This clone came up once. The chain joins TRBV29-1 to TRBJ2-7; TRBD2 matches 10 bases. V shed 4 bases, J shed 6 bases, and the junction held 6 bases outside the gene matches. The CDR3 covers 13 residues. Germline lookup yields CDR1 SQVTM and CDR2 ANQGSEA. CDR3 in amino acids: CSVGSGRASEQYF. The CDR3 region has the DNA TGCAGCGTTGGGAGCGGGAGGGCCTCCGAGCAGTACTTC.

This clone was observed a few times. The chain carries TRBV7-6 and TRBJ2-7, with TRBD2 matching over 15 bases. Germline V gene sequence: CDR1 SGHVS, CDR2 FNYEAQ. With V trimmed by 5 bases and J by 6 bases, 5 bases remained unmatched. This CDR3 is built from 15 residues. CDR3 residues: CASSQGTSGRSEQYF. CDR3 nucleotide sequence: TGTGCCAGCAGCCAAGGGACTAGCGGGAGGAGCGAGCAGTACTTC.

The chain links TRBV28 to TRBJ2-1; 11 positions match TRBD2. Looked up from germline, CDR1 is MDHEN and CDR2 is SYDVKM. With V trimmed by 6 bases and J by 6 bases, 10 bases remained unmatched. The CDR3 sequence is 16 residues long. The CDR3 bases are TGTGCCAGCAGAATGTCGTCTAGCGGGAGGTCCAATGAGCAGTTCTTC. It encodes CASRMSSSGRSNEQFF.

A note on this clone: Other nucleotide sequences in the sample specify the same CDR3. V usage is TRBV18 and J usage is TRBJ1-2; 8 bases are a match to TRBD1. V dropped 6 bases and J dropped 2; count of bases not matched to a gene: 11. The CDR3 runs 16 residues. Germline CDR1 reads KGHSH; CDR2 reads LQKENI. The chain's CDR3 is CASSPEGQGGNYGYTF. DNA of the CDR3: TGTGCCAGCTCGCCTGAAGGACAGGGAGGGAACTATGGCTACACCTTC. Complete variable domain (other parts from reference TRBV18 and TRBJ1-2): NAGVMQNPRHLVRRRGQEARLRCSPMKGHSHVYWYRQLPEEGLKFMVYLQKENIIDESGMPKERFSAEFPKEGPSILRIQQVVRGDSAAYFCASSPEGQGGNYGYTFGSGTRLTVV.

The V call is TRBV3-1 (or the pseudogene TRBV3-2), the J call TRBJ2-1, with D hard to call. Germline V CDR1 and CDR2: LGHDT, YNNKEL (reference sequence). The V end lost 4 bases, the J end lost 6 bases, and 10 bases lay between the germline ends. The CDR3 length is 13 residues. The CDR3 region has the DNA TGTGCCAGCAGCCCTAGTGTCGGCAATGAGCAGTTCTTC. Protein product: CASSPSVGNEQFF.

This clone was observed a few times. The J gene is TRBJ1-6, the V gene TRBV27; 9 bases align to TRBD1. CDR1 and CDR2 (germline): MNHEY, SMNVEV (reference sequence). V lost 3 bases and J lost 8; bases outside the gene matches: 5. This CDR3 is 15 amino acids long. CDR3 region: CASSLGQGGDSPLHF. CDR3 in DNA: TGTGCCAGCAGTTTGGGACAGGGAGGTGATTCACCCCTCCACTTT.

V gene TRBV9 combines with J gene TRBJ1-4; D unclear. The germline V gene encodes CDR1 SGDLS and CDR2 YYNGEE. Trimming took off 3 bases at V and 8 bases at J, with 11 bases between the two ends. This CDR3 region has 13 residues. The chain's CDR3 is CASSAPGHEKLFF. Here the CDR3 DNA reads TGTGCCAGCAGCGCCCCGGGTCACGAAAAACTGTTTTTT.

The chain combines TRBV6-5 with TRBJ2-7; D gene unclear. This CDR3 spans 15 amino acids. The germline V gene has CDR1 MNHEY and CDR2 SVGAGI. V was clipped by 8 bases and J by 2 bases, with 19 bases between them. The CDR3 bases are TGTGCCAGCTCTGCATTATCAGGCGTCGCCTACGAGCAGTACTTC. Amino acid sequence: CASSALSGVAYEQYF.

The V and J genes are TRBV28 and TRBJ2-5; 12 bases agree with TRBD2. This CDR3 is 15 amino acids long. Germline trimming cut 2 bases from V and 4 bases from J; bases unmatched to any gene: 2. Germline-derived CDR1 and CDR2 are MDHEN and SYDVKM. As DNA, the CDR3 is TGTGCCAGCAGTTTAATACTAGCGGGAGGAGAGACCCAGTACTTC. This translates into CASSLILAGGETQYF.

The chain employs TRBV11-2 and TRBJ2-2; 7 bases are shared with TRBD2. Germline assignment: CDR1 SGHAT and CDR2 FQNNGV. The CDR3 contains 15 residues. Trimming took 5 bases from V and 6 from J; bases not matched to a gene: 9. CDR3 protein: CASSPLASYAGELFF. The CDR3 coding sequence is TGTGCCAGCAGCCCACTAGCGTCTTACGCCGGGGAGCTGTTTTTT.

The genes are TRBV4-1 and TRBJ2-5; TRBD2 matches at 10 bases. This CDR3 comprises 16 residues. Germline trimming cut 4 bases from V and 1 base from J; bases unmatched to any gene: 6. CDR1 is MGHRA and CDR2 is YSYEKL in the germline V gene. CDR3 nucleotides: TGCGCCAGCAGCCTGTCTAGCGGGGGAACCCAAGAGACCCAGTACTTC. It is translated as CASSLSSGGTQETQYF.

The chain uses TRBV20-1 and TRBJ1-2; D ambiguous. Trimming shortened V by 3 bases and J by 4 bases, and 12 bases separated the two germline ends. The CDR3 sequence is 13 residues long. Germline lookup yields CDR1 DFQATT and CDR2 SNEGSKA (reference sequence). The CDR3 loop reads CSASDLRSYGYTF. The CDR3 coding sequence is TGCAGTGCTAGTGACCTCCGGTCCTATGGCTACACCTTC.

Remarks on this clone: The junction shows a germline mismatch at one end, possibly a read error. The genes are TRBV4-2 and TRBJ1-6; D possibly corresponds to TRBD1 (5 bases). The CDR3 has 15 amino acids. Germline lookup yields CDR1 LGHNA and CDR2 YNFKEQ. For the CDR3, the DNA is TGTGCCAGCAGTCAAGATGGGGGGGGAGGATCACCCCTCCACTTT. It encodes CASSQDGGGGSPLHF.

This clone was counted between two and nine times. V is TRBV7-8 and J is TRBJ1-2; D remains unclear. The CDR3 totals 16 residues. Trimming removed 1 base from V and 6 bases from J, with 18 bases in between. Per the germline V gene, CDR1 is SGHVS and CDR2 is FQNEAQ. CDR3 amino acids: CASSLEITLKGDGYTF. CDR3 sequence (DNA): TGTGCCAGCAGCTTAGAAATAACCCTGAAGGGAGATGGCTACACCTTC.

This rearrangement joins TRBV5-5 to TRBJ2-7; 9 bases fit TRBD1. In germline, CDR1 is SGHKS, CDR2 YYEKEE (reference sequence). This CDR3 is built from 14 residues. Trimming took 6 bases from V and 5 from J; bases not matched to a gene: 9. For the CDR3, the DNA is TGTGCCAGCAATAGGTCCGGGACAGGGAACGAGCAGTACGTC. Protein product: CASNRSGTGNEQYV.

This chain links TRBV27 with TRBJ2-3, with D possibly called TRBD1 or TRBD2 (7 bases each). The germline V gene has CDR1 MNHEY and CDR2 SMNVEV (reference sequence). This CDR3 is built from 14 residues. V shed 10 bases and J shed 7 bases, with 21 bases lying between them. The CDR3 sequence is CAIRGGAVGNTQYF. The CDR3, as DNA: TGTGCCATCAGGGGGGGGGCGGTCGGAAATACGCAGTATTTT.

The V gene is TRBV27, the J gene TRBJ1-5; TRBD1 is a possible D gene (5 bases). V gave up 3 bases and J gave up 6 bases, with 12 bases separating them. CDR1 and CDR2 (germline): MNHEY, SMNVEV (reference sequence). The CDR3 extends over 14 amino acids. CDR3 coding DNA: TGTGCCAGCAGTTTCTCAGGGACTGGTCAGCCCCAGCATTTT. This encodes CASSFSGTGQPQHF.

The chain employs TRBV6-6 and TRBJ2-7; maybe TRBD1 (5 bases). V was cut by 6 bases and J by 3 bases, with 9 bases left in between. CDR3 length equals 12 residues. Germline V gene sequence: CDR1 MNHNY, CDR2 SVGAGI (reference sequence). The CDR3 is CASSLQGYEQYV. CDR3 DNA: TGTGCCAGCAGCCTCCAGGGCTACGAGCAGTACGTC.

The chain joins TRBV18 to TRBJ1-4; 8 bases are shared with TRBD1. This CDR3 has 15 residues. The germline V gene encodes CDR1 KGHSH and CDR2 LQKENI. Trimming at V came to 1 base and at J to 4 bases, leaving 2 bases not matched to a gene. The CDR3 loop reads CASSPLGQGNEKLFF. The CDR3 DNA sequence: TGTGCCAGCTCACCACTCGGACAGGGTAATGAAAAACTGTTTTTT. Full variable domain (rest looked up from reference TRBV18 and TRBJ1-4): NAGVMQNPRHLVRRRGQEARLRCSPMKGHSHVYWYRQLPEEGLKFMVYLQKENIIDESGMPKERFSAEFPKEGPSILRIQQVVRGDSAAYFCASSPLGQGNEKLFFGSGTQLSVL.